Each of the 22 T cell receptor beta chains below was sequenced from the same sample in a study of CD8+CD57+ T cells in acquired aplastic anemia. It was genomic DNA that served as the template for profiling TCR beta VDJ and CDR3. One entry per CDR3 protein results from TCRdb running MiXCR on the reads. The sample includes roughly 250,000 distinct CDR3 sequences, roughly 82% of them seen just once. It was patients with CD8+CD57+ cell expansion by flow cytometry who were chosen for sequencing. Sequenced material: sorted CD4+, CD8+, or CD8+CD57+ T cells (not recorded which) from PBMCs. The receptors here all came from a human donor with aplastic anemia.

The rearrangement links TRBV7-8 to TRBJ2-7, with D possibly matching TRBD1 (6 bases). The CDR3 is 16 residues long. V was clipped by 5 bases and J by 8 bases, with 25 bases between them. Germline CDR1 and CDR2: SGHVS and FQNEAQ. For the CDR3, the DNA is TGTGCCAGCAGCCCACAGGGAACCGGGGACGTGACCCAGCAGTACGTC. Amino acids: CASSPQGTGDVTQQYV.

The rearrangement uses TRBV5-5 and TRBJ2-3, with D maybe TRBD2 (5 bases). V lost 1 base to trimming and J lost 2 bases, with 11 bases between them. The CDR3 extends over 15 amino acids. The V gene's germline CDR1 is SGHKS and CDR2 YYEKEE (reference sequence). The CDR3 DNA sequence: TGTGCCAGCAGCTTGTTAGAGGGCGTCACAGATACGCAGTATTTT. It specifies CASSLLEGVTDTQYF.

This clonotype was seen a few times. This CDR3 is CSVRDRPNTEAFF. The CDR3 DNA is TGCAGTGTTAGGGACAGACCGAACACTGAAGCTTTCTTT. The V gene is TRBV20-1, the J gene TRBJ1-1; 7 bases line up with TRBD1. There are 13 residues in the CDR3. V shed 7 bases and J 1 base; nucleotides not matched to a gene: 6. From germline, CDR1 is DFQATT and CDR2 SNEGSKA (reference sequence).

V gene TRBV9 combines with J gene TRBJ2-3; D gene ambiguous. Judging by the DNA end, TRBJ1-5 fits better; the J call may be wrong. The CDR3 runs 14 residues. CDR1 is SGDLS and CDR2 is YYNGEE in the germline V gene. The chain's CDR3 is CASSPWTSGSTQHF. The CDR3 coding sequence is TGTGCCAGCAGCCCCTGGACTAGCGGAAGTACTCAGCATTTT.

In this sample, this clonotype turned up once. At one boundary the junction diverges from the germline segment, which might be a read error. The chain links TRBV2 to TRBJ1-1, with D possibly being TRBD1 (5 bases). Per germline, CDR1 SNHLY and CDR2 FYNNEI. CDR3 length: 17 residues. The CDR3 protein is CASSGGDRERGNTEACF. CDR3 coding DNA: TGTGCCAGCAGCGGGGGGGACCGAGAGAGAGGAAACACTGAAGCTTGCTTT.

A note on this clonotype: At one end the junction does not follow the germline gene, possibly because of a read error. The gene calls are TRBV7-2 and TRBJ1-1; D gene ambiguous. The CDR3 contains 14 residues. Per germline, CDR1 SGHTA and CDR2 FQGNSA. CDR3 protein: CANSSLSGNTEAFF. The CDR3 DNA follows: TGTGCCAACAGCAGCCTGAGCGGCAACACTGAAGCTTTCTTT.

This chain joins TRBV19 and TRBJ2-7; possibly TRBD2 for D (5 bases). Germline V lookup: CDR1 LNHDA, CDR2 SQIVND (reference sequence). This CDR3 region has 14 residues. Trimming removed 9 bases from V and 10 bases from J, with 25 bases in between. The CDR3 nucleotides are TGTGCCAGCAGTGAGGCTGGCGGAGGCTACAATCAGTACTTC. Its translation: CASSEAGGGYNQYF. The whole variable domain, filled in from reference TRBV19 and TRBJ2-7, reads DGGITQSPKYLFRKEGQNVTLSCEQNLNHDAMYWYRQDPGQGLRLIYYSQIVNDFQKGDIAEGYSVSREKKESFPLTVTSAQKNPTAFYLCASSEAGGGYNQYFGPGTRLTVT.

Details on this clonotype: One junction end does not reproduce the germline sequence, and a read error may be involved. V gene TRBV29-1 combines with J gene TRBJ2-5; D may be TRBD1 (5 bases). Germline lookup yields CDR1 SQVTM and CDR2 ANQGSEA. The CDR3 runs 14 residues. The CDR3 is CTASRASSQETQYF. CDR3 sequence (DNA): TGTACCGCCAGCAGGGCCAGCAGCCAAGAGACCCAGTACTTC.

This chain connects TRBV5-5 to TRBJ2-6, with D possibly matching TRBD2 (5 bases). Germline V gene data show CDR1 as SGHKS and CDR2 as YYEKEE (reference sequence). Trimming left V 0 bases short and J 4 bases short, with 11 bases between. The CDR3 spans 16 residues. As DNA, the CDR3 is TGTGCCAGCAGCTTGGAACTAGGCTACGGGGCCAACGTCCTGACTTTC. Its translation is CASSLELGYGANVLTF. The whole variable domain, remainder taken from reference TRBV5-5 and TRBJ2-6, is DAGVTQSPTHLIKTRGQQVTLRCSPISGHKSVSWYQQVLGQGPQFIFQYYEKEERGRGNFPDRFSARQFPNYSSELNVNALLLGDSALYLCASSLELGYGANVLTFGAGSRLTVL.

This clonotype was seen a few times. This rearrangement joins TRBV4-1 to TRBJ2-5; unclear D gene. V lost 10 bases and J 2 bases, leaving 17 bases between the germline ends. The CDR3 runs 14 residues. Germline V gene sequence: CDR1 MGHRA, CDR2 YSYEKL. Here the CDR3 reads CATHRGSEQETQYF. The CDR3 DNA is TGCGCCACCCACAGAGGCAGCGAGCAAGAGACCCAGTACTTC.

The chain joins TRBV7-9 to TRBJ1-2, with unresolved D. Between the trimmed V and J ends, which lost 3 bases and 4 bases, there was a span of 12 bases. In germline, CDR1 is SEHNR, CDR2 FQNEAQ (reference sequence). The CDR3 totals 14 residues. CDR3 protein: CASSLLEQSYGYTF. The CDR3 nucleotides read TGTGCCAGCAGCTTGTTGGAACAGAGCTATGGCTACACCTTC.

Concerning this clonotype itself: The junction does not match germline at one end; this may be a read error. This sequence joins TRBV6-2 or TRBV6-3 and TRBJ2-3; 8 bases match TRBD2. The CDR3 runs 14 residues. CDR1 and CDR2 from the germline V gene are MNHEY and SVGEGT. The DNA of the CDR3 is TGTGCCAGCAGTTACGCGGGGGGTCCGGATAAGCAGTTTTTT. Translating it yields CASSYAGGPDKQFF.

As concerns this clonotype: One junction end disagrees with the germline gene, perhaps due to a read error. The chain couples TRBV19 to TRBJ2-3; D ambiguous. The germline gives CDR1 LNHDA, CDR2 SQIVND (reference sequence). This CDR3 contains 11 residues. The CDR3 nucleotides read TGTGCCAGCAGCGCCACAGCTACGCAGTACTTT. It encodes CASSATATQYF. Based on the CDR3 plus reference TRBV19 and TRBJ2-3, the full variable domain is DGGITQSPKYLFRKEGQNVTLSCEQNLNHDAMYWYRQDPGQGLRLIYYSQIVNDFQKGDIAEGYSVSREKKESFPLTVTSAQKNPTAFYLCASSATATQYFGPGTRLTVL.

The rearrangement links TRBV9 to TRBJ2-2; D is possibly TRBD2 (5 bases). Germline V gene lookup returns CDR1 SGDLS and CDR2 YYNGEE. The CDR3 is 15 residues long. The germline V and J ends were trimmed by 3 bases and 11 bases, with 20 bases remaining between them. Here the CDR3 DNA reads TGTGCCAGCAGCGGAGGGTCAGATACGCAGTATGAGCTGTTTTTT. Protein: CASSGGSDTQYELFF.

This clonotype was seen once. Relative to the germline gene, one junction end is altered; a read error may explain this. In DNA form, the CDR3 reads TGTGCCAGCAGCGTAGCCCACGAGACAAAAGAGACCAAGTACTTC. This codes for CASSVAHETKETKYF. The chain recombines TRBV7-3 with TRBJ2-5; no clear D gene. The germline gives CDR1 SGHTA, CDR2 FQGTGA. This CDR3 is 15 amino acids long. The entire variable domain, with the rest obtained from reference TRBV7-3 and TRBJ2-5, is as follows: GAGVSQTPSNKVTEKGKYVELRCDPISGHTALYWYRQSLGQGPEFLIYFQGTGAADDSGLPNDRFFAVRPEGSVSTLKIQRTERGDSAVYLCASSVAHETKETKYFGPGTRLLVL.

As concerns this clonotype: One junction end does not reproduce the germline sequence, and a read error may be involved. The J gene is TRBJ1-2, the V gene TRBV7-8; the D is unclear. In germline, CDR1 is SGHVS, CDR2 FQNEAQ. This CDR3 spans 13 amino acids. The CDR3 is CASCKRLAGGYTF. The CDR3 region has the DNA TGCGCCAGCTGCAAACGCCTTGCCGGTGGCTACACCTTC.

This clonotype is a singleton in its sample. CDR3 nucleotide sequence: TGTCCTACCGGCGGGACTACCCTTTCCTACGAGCAGTACGTC. It yields the protein CPTGGTTLSYEQYV. The gene calls are TRBV15 and TRBJ2-7; the match to TRBD2 covers 7 bases. The CDR3 runs to 14 residues. Germline lookup yields CDR1 LNHNV and CDR2 YYDKDF (reference sequence).

The V and J genes are TRBV4-3 and TRBJ2-5; D is possibly TRBD2 (6 bases). Germline CDR1 is LGHNA and CDR2 is YSLEER. The V end was cut by 4 bases, the J end by 1 base, with 16 bases between. The CDR3 spans 16 residues. CDR3 coding DNA: TGCGCCAGCAGCCCTCCATTGCGGGGACCCCAAGAGACCCAGTACTTC. This sequence encodes CASSPPLRGPQETQYF.

This clonotype has only a few counts. This chain connects TRBV4-1 to TRBJ1-1, with D tentatively TRBD1 (5 bases). The V gene lost 1 base and the J gene lost 5 bases, with 17 bases spanning the gap. The CDR3 consists of 16 residues. Germline V gene sequence: CDR1 MGHRA, CDR2 YSYEKL. CDR3 in amino acids: CASSQGLAGPRTEAFF. In DNA form, the CDR3 reads TGCGCCAGCAGCCAAGGCCTTGCAGGGCCGAGGACTGAAGCTTTCTTT.

The chain has TRBV7-3 and TRBJ1-1; a weak D match, TRBD1 (6 bases). In germline, CDR1 is SGHTA, CDR2 FQGTGA. CDR3 length: 14 residues. Trimming took 3 bases from V and 7 from J, leaving 15 bases between them. CDR3 nucleotides: TGTGCCAGCAGCTTGGGGGGGCAAGTCGATGAAGCTTTCTTT. Translating it yields CASSLGGQVDEAFF.

The V call is TRBV15, the J call TRBJ2-7; 8 bases are a match to TRBD2. CDR3 length: 16 amino acids. Trimming took 2 bases from V and 7 from J; bases not matched to a gene: 13. The germline CDR1 and CDR2 sequences are LNHNV and YYDKDF (reference sequence). CDR3 sequence: CATSRFGLAATREQYV. The CDR3 DNA sequence: TGTGCCACCAGCAGATTCGGACTAGCCGCGACCCGGGAGCAGTACGTC.

Worth noting for this clonotype: Since no conserved phenylalanine or tryptophan closes the CDR3, a read error is the likely cause. Because the CDR3's place on the DNA is in doubt, the DNA is left out and the CDR3 is given as listed by TCRdb. The chain links TRBV7-9 to TRBJ2-3; the table's D call of TRBD1 was not tested on the DNA. CDR1 and CDR2 (germline): SEHNR, FQNEAQ (reference sequence). The CDR3 has 13 residues if both end residues are counted. The CDR3 protein is CASSFAGAGQDDS.